Shown below are 30 T cell receptor beta chains from a single sample sequenced in a study of cytomegalovirus exposure and HLA in healthy donors. The protocol was immunoSEQ multiplex PCR, while the TCRdb copy is restricted to in-frame clones and leaves out a portion. The sample lists about 150,000 clones; about 86% were seen once. Sequencing was performed on PBMCs. The receptors here all came from a human donor in good health.

This chain's CDR3 is CASSSGTSGRAQYF. In DNA form, the CDR3 reads TGTGCCAGCAGCTCCGGGACTAGCGGGAGGGCGCAGTACTTC. The chain has TRBV27 and TRBJ2-7; 16 nucleotides match TRBD2. The V segment lost 6 bases and the J segment 9 bases; nucleotides outside the gene matches: 5. Germline V lookup: CDR1 MNHEY, CDR2 SMNVEV (reference sequence). The CDR3 has 14 amino acids.

The V and J genes are TRBV15 and TRBJ1-4, with TRBD1 matching 11 bases. This CDR3 has 13 residues. Germline CDR1 reads LNHNV; CDR2 reads YYDKDF (reference sequence). J gave up 8 bases and V 5 bases, and 1 base lay outside the gene matches. The CDR3 nucleotides read TGTGCCACCAGCCGGGACAGGGGGGAAAAACTGTTTTTT. Its translation: CATSRDRGEKLFF.

The rearrangement links TRBV6-6 to TRBJ1-3; 8 bases align to TRBD1. CDR3 length equals 13 residues. V was pared by 6 bases and J by 9 bases, with 7 bases of the junction left unmatched. CDR1 is MNHNY, CDR2 SVGAGI, per germline (reference sequence). CDR3 bases: TGTGCCAGCAGGGGGGGACAGGTCAGCACCATATATTTT. It yields the protein CASRGGQVSTIYF.

The DNA for the CDR3 is TGTGCCAGCAGTGGTCCGGGACAGGGTAACTATGGCTACACCTTC. Residues: CASSGPGQGNYGYTF. The chain recombines TRBV2 with TRBJ1-2; 9 nucleotides match TRBD1. V was clipped by 4 bases and J by 1 base; unmatched bases: 4. The CDR3 contains 15 residues. Germline V lookup: CDR1 SNHLY, CDR2 FYNNEI.

The CDR3: CASSPGSGNNEQFF. The DNA of the CDR3 is TGTGCCAGCTCACCAGGGAGCGGAAACAATGAGCAGTTCTTC. The chain carries TRBV18 and TRBJ2-1, with D possibly being TRBD2 (5 bases). CDR1 is KGHSH, CDR2 LQKENI, per germline. The V end lost 2 bases, the J end lost 5 bases, and 10 bases lay between the germline ends. CDR3 length: 14 residues.

V is TRBV21-1 and J is TRBJ2-6; the table's D call of TRBD1 was not tested on the DNA. TRBV21-1 is a listed pseudogene. This CDR3 is built from 19 residues. The DNA of the CDR3 is TGTGCCAGCAGCGCTCCGTCCGGGACAGGGCCCCCTGGGGCCAACGTCCTGACTTTC. This gives the protein CASSAPSGTGPPGANVLTF.

The rearrangement joins TRBV11-2 to TRBJ2-5, with 10 bases lining up with TRBD1. The CDR3 is 15 amino acids. V dropped 5 bases and J dropped 2; count of bases not matched to a gene: 5. The germline V gene has CDR1 SGHAT and CDR2 FQNNGV. In DNA form, the CDR3 reads TGTGCCAGCAGCCCCGGGACAGGGGTTCAAGAGACCCAGTACTTC. It translates to CASSPGTGVQETQYF.

The rearrangement uses TRBV5-1 and TRBJ2-5, with TRBD2 matching 12 bases. CDR1 SGHRS and CDR2 YFSETQ come from the germline V gene. CDR3 length equals 15 residues. Unmatched junction bases numbered 3, after V lost 3 bases and J lost 3 bases. The CDR3 region is CASSWTSGVKETQYF. DNA for the CDR3: TGCGCCAGCAGCTGGACTAGCGGGGTCAAAGAGACCCAGTACTTC.

The chain recombines TRBV6-5 with TRBJ2-3; a possible D gene is TRBD2 (5 bases). Germline V gene data show CDR1 as MNHEY and CDR2 as SVGAGI. Trimming shortened V by 10 bases and J by 2 bases, and 10 bases separated the two germline ends. This CDR3 spans 12 amino acids. The CDR3 region is CATREYTDTQYF. Here the CDR3 DNA reads TGTGCCACCCGGGAATACACAGATACGCAGTATTTT.

The chain links TRBV27 to TRBJ2-3; no definite D call. Germline lookup yields CDR1 MNHEY and CDR2 SMNVEV (reference sequence). The CDR3 has 18 residues. V was trimmed by 0 bases and J by 6 bases, leaving 22 bases between them. CDR3 loop: CASSLSSRDILGWDTQYF. CDR3 DNA: TGTGCCAGCAGTTTATCGAGCCGAGACATTCTCGGTTGGGATACGCAGTATTTT.

V gene TRBV5-1 combines with J gene TRBJ2-3, with 9 bases lining up with TRBD2. Germline loops: CDR1 SGHRS, CDR2 YFSETQ. There are 15 residues in the CDR3. With 0 bases clipped from V and 2 bases from J, the junction kept 1 base outside the gene matches. This CDR3 is CASSLVAGVTDTQYF. CDR3 in DNA: TGCGCCAGCAGCTTGGTAGCGGGAGTCACAGATACGCAGTATTTT.

The chain couples TRBV5-6 to TRBJ2-1; 12 nucleotides line up with TRBD2. CDR3 size: 17 residues. CDR1 SGHDT and CDR2 YYEEEE come from the germline V gene. Trimming took 1 base from V and 7 from J; bases not matched to a gene: 9. CDR3 sequence: CASSLLASGRARNEQFF. The CDR3, as DNA: TGTGCCAGCAGCTTGTTGGCTAGCGGGAGGGCCCGGAATGAGCAGTTCTTC.

The chain joins TRBV27 to TRBJ1-4; no clear D. The CDR3 covers 17 residues. CDR1 is MNHEY, CDR2 SMNVEV, per germline (reference sequence). Trimming pared 7 bases from V and 0 bases from J, leaving 18 bases between. The CDR3: CASKRLNRIATNEKLFF. CDR3 sequence (DNA): TGTGCCAGCAAGCGACTAAACCGTATTGCAACTAATGAAAAACTGTTTTTT. The full variable domain, with the rest looked up from reference TRBV27 and TRBJ1-4, is EAQVTQNPRYLITVTGKKLTVTCSQNMNHEYMSWYRQDPGLGLRQIYYSMNVEVTDKGDVPEGYKVSRKEKRNFPLILESPSPNQTSLYFCASKRLNRIATNEKLFFGSGTQLSVL.

The CDR3 region is CASSSLPGSDSPLHF. CDR3 nucleotide sequence: TGTGCCAGCAGCTCTCTTCCGGGTTCCGATTCACCCCTCCACTTT. J is TRBJ1-6 and V is TRBV5-5; D not resolved. V was trimmed by 3 bases and J by 8 bases, leaving 15 bases between them. Germline CDR1 SGHKS, CDR2 YYEKEE (reference sequence). This CDR3 is built from 15 residues.

This clone was counted a single time. This chain connects TRBV6-6 to TRBJ1-3, with D uncertain. The CDR3 length is 14 residues. CDR1 is MNHNY, CDR2 SVGAGI, per germline (reference sequence). V lost 2 bases to trimming and J lost 3 bases, with 8 bases between them. The CDR3 is CASSYIPVGNTIYF. The DNA for the CDR3 is TGTGCCAGCAGTTACATTCCAGTTGGAAACACCATATATTTT.

The chain joins TRBV7-9 to TRBJ2-2; 9 bases align to TRBD1. Germline CDR1 reads SEHNR; CDR2 reads FQNEAQ (reference sequence). J was trimmed by 1 base and V by 5 bases; bases with no gene match: 2. The CDR3 consists of 15 residues. The CDR3 protein is CASSPDRGNTGELFF. Written as DNA, the CDR3 is TGTGCCAGCAGCCCGGACAGGGGGAACACCGGGGAGCTGTTTTTT.

This chain joins TRBV7-2 and TRBJ2-1; TRBD2 matches at 13 bases. Germline V lookup: CDR1 SGHTA, CDR2 FQGNSA. This CDR3 spans 15 amino acids. Trimming took 6 bases from V and 9 from J; bases not matched to a gene: 8. This chain's CDR3 is CASSRTSGGAGEQFF. CDR3 DNA sequence: TGTGCCAGCAGTCGTACTAGCGGGGGGGCGGGTGAGCAGTTCTTC.

This chain links TRBV14 with TRBJ1-1; the match to TRBD1 covers 7 bases. CDR1 and CDR2 from the germline V gene are SGHDN and FVKESK. The CDR3 contains 19 residues. After removal of 3 bases from V and 0 bases from J, the junction contained 16 bases not matched to a gene. The CDR3 here is CASSQRAPGQALMNTEAFF. CDR3 nucleotides: TGTGCCAGCAGCCAGCGTGCTCCCGGACAGGCACTCATGAACACTGAAGCTTTCTTT.

The chain has TRBV15 and TRBJ2-1; 7 bases agree with TRBD2. The CDR3 is 14 amino acids. The V segment lost 0 bases and the J segment 9 bases; nucleotides outside the gene matches: 5. CDR1 LNHNV and CDR2 YYDKDF come from the germline V gene (reference sequence). The CDR3 protein is CATSRDLASGEQFF. The CDR3 DNA follows: TGTGCCACCAGCAGAGATCTTGCTAGCGGTGAGCAGTTCTTC.

There are a few counts of this clone. The gene calls are TRBV18 and TRBJ1-1; 7 positions match TRBD1. Germline V lookup: CDR1 KGHSH, CDR2 LQKENI. The CDR3 consists of 15 residues. Unmatched junction bases numbered 8, after V lost 5 bases and J lost 2 bases. The CDR3 DNA follows: TGTGCCAGCTCAGCCTACGACAGGGTTAACACTGAAGCTTTCTTT. Amino acid sequence: CASSAYDRVNTEAFF. Supplemented by reference TRBV18 and TRBJ1-1, the full variable domain reads NAGVMQNPRHLVRRRGQEARLRCSPMKGHSHVYWYRQLPEEGLKFMVYLQKENIIDESGMPKERFSAEFPKEGPSILRIQQVVRGDSAAYFCASSAYDRVNTEAFFGQGTRLTVV.

V is TRBV19 and J is TRBJ1-5; D may be TRBD1 (6 bases). The CDR3 loop spans 15 amino acids. The germline CDR1 and CDR2 sequences are LNHDA and SQIVND (reference sequence). V lost 4 bases to trimming and J lost 7 bases, with 17 bases between them. The DNA for the CDR3 is TGTGCCAGTAGTACCCAGGGGCTCGGGCCACAGCCCCAGCATTTT. Translating gives CASSTQGLGPQPQHF.

The chain couples TRBV19 to TRBJ2-7; TRBD2 matches at 9 bases. Trimming took 0 bases from V and 6 from J; bases not matched to a gene: 6. The CDR3 totals 15 residues. Germline CDR1 and CDR2: LNHDA and SQIVND (reference sequence). CDR3 in DNA: TGTGCCAGTAGTATAGAGGTAGCGGGAGCCCTCGAGCAGTACTTC. This codes for CASSIEVAGALEQYF.

This rearrangement joins TRBV10-2 to TRBJ2-1; 12 nucleotides align to TRBD2. Germline loops: CDR1 WSHSY, CDR2 SAAADI. The V gene end was trimmed by 8 bases and the J gene end by 9 bases; junction bases not matched to a gene: 5. CDR3 length: 13 residues. The CDR3 DNA follows: TGCGCCAGCCGGACTAGCGGGAAGGGTGAGCAGTTCTTC. Translating gives CASRTSGKGEQFF.

This sequence joins TRBV25-1 and TRBJ2-2; D is perhaps TRBD1 (5 bases). This CDR3 has 14 residues. From germline, CDR1 is MGHDK and CDR2 SYGVNS. V lost 6 bases to trimming and J lost 7 bases, with 15 bases between them. The CDR3, as DNA: TGTGCCAGCAGAGGAACAGGTGTAGGCGGGGAGCTGTTTTTT. Encoded protein: CASRGTGVGGELFF.

V and J are TRBV2 and TRBJ1-5; the D gene is possibly TRBD1 (6 bases). V was clipped by 4 bases and J by 0 bases, with 7 bases between them. CDR1 and CDR2 (germline): SNHLY, FYNNEI. The CDR3 has 14 residues. CDR3 sequence: CASSGDISNQPQHF. The CDR3 DNA is TGTGCCAGCAGTGGGGACATTAGCAATCAGCCCCAGCATTTT.

The chain links TRBV18 to TRBJ2-7; 10 bases are shared with TRBD2. CDR1 is KGHSH and CDR2 is LQKENI in the germline V gene. V lost 3 bases to trimming and J lost 5 bases; unmatched junction nucleotides: 10. The CDR3 contains 16 residues. The CDR3 DNA sequence: TGTGCCAGCTCACCCTTATGGAGCGGGGGGGACAACGAGCAGTACTTC. Translated: CASSPLWSGGDNEQYF.

CDR3 sequence: CASAPSGGSSYNEQFF. The DNA of the CDR3 is TGCGCCAGTGCTCCGTCGGGGGGGAGCTCCTACAATGAGCAGTTCTTC. The J gene is TRBJ2-1, the V gene TRBV5-1, with 8 positions matching TRBD2. V lost 8 bases and J lost 0; bases outside the gene matches: 10. The CDR3 is 16 amino acids. Looked up from germline, CDR1 is SGHRS and CDR2 is YFSETQ.

The gene calls are TRBV19 and TRBJ2-7; TRBD1 matches 7 bases. The CDR3 sequence is 15 residues long. V shed 5 bases and J 3 bases; nucleotides not matched to a gene: 10. Germline CDR1 LNHDA, CDR2 SQIVND (reference sequence). The CDR3 DNA is TGTGCCAGTAGTTTCCACAGGGGAATCGTCTACGAGCAGTACTTC. As protein: CASSFHRGIVYEQYF.

This clone was observed once. The genes are TRBV28 and TRBJ2-7; 12 nucleotides align to TRBD2. This CDR3 has 19 residues. The trim removed 2 bases at V and 2 bases at J, leaving 13 bases unmatched. CDR1 is MDHEN, CDR2 SYDVKM, per germline. The chain's CDR3 is CASSLVASGRANMAYEQYF. The CDR3 nucleotides are TGTGCCAGCAGTTTAGTGGCTAGCGGGAGGGCAAATATGGCCTACGAGCAGTACTTC.

This chain joins TRBV9 and TRBJ2-1; D possibly corresponds to TRBD2 (8 bases). V lost 3 bases and J lost 14, with 21 bases in between. This CDR3 contains 14 residues. CDR1 and CDR2 from the germline V gene are SGDLS and YYNGEE. The CDR3 sequence is CASSARDSRRGEFF. CDR3 sequence (DNA): TGTGCCAGCAGCGCAAGGGACAGTAGGCGGGGGGAGTTCTTC.